The rows below give T cell receptor beta chains drawn from one sample of a study of T-cell memory formation after mild COVID-19. TCRdb re-analysed the 5' RACE reads in MiXCR, keeping a single row per CDR3 protein. The sample carries more than 350,000 distinct CDR3 sequences, around a sixth recorded once. Sequencing was performed on PBMCs or a T cell subset sorted from them (not recorded which). These receptors were taken from a man aged 18 to 29 who had mild COVID-19 (a few samples of this study predate the infection). Cell type and time point are not known. Both conserved end residues are part of each CDR3. The D gene is left open where the match is weak.

D gene,V gene,J gene,CDR3 protein
TRBD2,TRBV7-6,TRBJ2-2,CASSWTSGSLGELFF
TRBD2,TRBV11-2,TRBJ2-3,CASRPTSGDTQYF
.,TRBV20-1,TRBJ2-5,CSAISGKETQYF
.,TRBV7-9,TRBJ2-1,CASSGRDETEQFF
.,TRBV7-9,TRBJ2-3,CASSLDQGLDTQYF
.,TRBV12-5,TRBJ1-2,CASGLGTGGYTF
.,TRBV27,TRBJ2-3,CASSLHTKRAQYF
.,TRBV6-5,TRBJ1-1,CASSYGAGSTEAFF
.,TRBV28,TRBJ1-6,CASSFLTPGASPLHF
TRBD1,TRBV12-3/TRBV12-4,TRBJ1-1,CASSPRTGWTEAFF
.,TRBV12-3/TRBV12-4,TRBJ2-3,CASSLDGAGSDTQYF